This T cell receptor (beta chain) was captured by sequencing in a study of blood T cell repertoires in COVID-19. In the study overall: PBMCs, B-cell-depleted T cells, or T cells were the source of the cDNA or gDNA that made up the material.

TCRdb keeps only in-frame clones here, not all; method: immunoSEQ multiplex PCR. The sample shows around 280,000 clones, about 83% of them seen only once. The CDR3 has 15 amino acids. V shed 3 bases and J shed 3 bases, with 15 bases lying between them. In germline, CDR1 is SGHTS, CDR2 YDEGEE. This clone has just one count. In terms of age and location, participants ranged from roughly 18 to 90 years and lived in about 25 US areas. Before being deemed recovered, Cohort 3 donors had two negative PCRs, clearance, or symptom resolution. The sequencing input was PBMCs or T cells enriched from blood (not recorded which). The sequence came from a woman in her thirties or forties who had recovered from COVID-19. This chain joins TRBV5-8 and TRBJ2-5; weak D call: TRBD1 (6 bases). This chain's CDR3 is CASSYQDSREETQYF. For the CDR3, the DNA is TGTGCCAGCAGCTACCAGGACAGTAGAGAAGAGACCCAGTACTTC. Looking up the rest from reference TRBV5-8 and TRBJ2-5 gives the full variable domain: EAGVTQSPTHLIKTRGQQATLRCSPISGHTSVYWYQQALGLGLQFLLWYDEGEERNRGNFPPRFSGRQFPNYSSELNVNALELEDSALYLCASSYQDSREETQYFGPGTRLLVL.